A single sample gave rise to the 18 T cell receptor beta chains below, sequenced in a study of blood T cell repertoires in COVID-19. TCRdb's table, derived via immunoSEQ multiplex PCR, lists solely in-frame clones and lacks some. This repertoire shows 350,000 to 450,000 clones, 80% to 95% found once; its top ten account for roughly 0.9%. Sequenced input: PBMCs or T cells enriched from blood (not recorded which). All receptors derive from a woman aged 40 to 49 who had been exposed to COVID-19.

The chain uses TRBV6-1 and TRBJ2-7; 7 nucleotides match TRBD2. J gave up 3 bases and V 1 base, and 3 bases lay outside the gene matches. The CDR3 is made up of 14 amino acids. Germline V gene sequence: CDR1 MNHNS, CDR2 SASEGT. The CDR3 reads CASSEVPSGYEQYF. The CDR3 nucleotides are TGTGCCAGCAGTGAAGTTCCTAGCGGCTACGAGCAGTACTTC.

The chain combines TRBV21-1 with TRBJ2-7; the DNA was not compared with TRBD1, the D call given in the table. TRBV21-1 is described as a pseudogene. The CDR3 is made up of 15 amino acids. The DNA of the CDR3 is TGTGCCAGCAGCCAGGAGGGACAGGGAGACTACGAGCAGTACTTC. Its protein is CASSQEGQGDYEQYF.

This chain links TRBV7-9 with TRBJ1-1; possibly TRBD1 for D (5 bases). Trimming stripped 1 base from V and 1 base from J, with 7 bases between. Germline values: CDR1 SEHNR, CDR2 FQNEAQ (reference sequence). The CDR3 is made up of 14 amino acids. CDR3 bases: TGTGCCAGCAGCTTAGGACAGCAGAACACTGAAGCTTTCTTT. Amino acid sequence: CASSLGQQNTEAFF. Complete variable domain (other parts from reference TRBV7-9 and TRBJ1-1): DTGVSQNPRHKITKRGQNVTFRCDPISEHNRLYWYRQTLGQGPEFLTYFQNEAQLEKSRLLSDRFSAERPKGSFSTLEIQRTEQGDSAMYLCASSLGQQNTEAFFGQGTRLTVV.

The chain employs TRBV18 and TRBJ1-5, with D possibly matching TRBD1 (5 bases). CDR1 and CDR2 (germline): KGHSH, LQKENI. The CDR3 is made up of 14 amino acids. V was clipped by 0 bases and J by 7 bases, with 10 bases between them. CDR3 DNA sequence: TGTGCCAGCTCACCACCGAACAGGCCACAGCCCCAGCATTTT. Protein sequence: CASSPPNRPQPQHF. Together with reference TRBV18 and TRBJ1-5, the CDR3 gives the full variable domain: NAGVMQNPRHLVRRRGQEARLRCSPMKGHSHVYWYRQLPEEGLKFMVYLQKENIIDESGMPKERFSAEFPKEGPSILRIQQVVRGDSAAYFCASSPPNRPQPQHFGDGTRLSIL.

The chain employs TRBV15 and TRBJ1-2; possible D gene TRBD1, 5 bases. V dropped 2 bases and J dropped 7 bases, with 11 bases sitting between them. Germline V gives CDR1 LNHNV, CDR2 YYDKDF (reference sequence). This CDR3 has 13 amino acids. CDR3 nucleotide sequence: TGTGCCACCAGCAGACCTGAAAGGGGTGGCTACACCTTC. Its translation is CATSRPERGGYTF. Drawing the rest from reference TRBV15 and TRBJ1-2, the complete variable domain is DAMVIQNPRYQVTQFGKPVTLSCSQTLNHNVMYWYQQKSSQAPKLLFHYYDKDFNNEADTPDNFQSRRPNTSFCFLDIRSPGLGDTAMYLCATSRPERGGYTFGSGTRLTVV.

The chain recombines TRBV5-1 with TRBJ1-4; D gene ambiguous. Germline V gene lookup returns CDR1 SGHRS and CDR2 YFSETQ. The CDR3 has 14 amino acids. Trimming cost V 0 bases and J 7 bases, with 10 bases left between them. The CDR3 reads CASSLGASGEKLFF. The CDR3 coding sequence is TGCGCCAGCAGCTTGGGGGCCAGCGGTGAAAAACTGTTTTTT.

The chain is built from TRBV5-6 and TRBJ2-7; 8 bases align to TRBD1. CDR3 length equals 14 residues. V trimming: 7 bases; J trimming: 5 bases; junction bases outside the gene matches: 11. CDR1 and CDR2 (germline): SGHDT, YYEEEE. The CDR3 reads CASETWDRINEQYF. Written as DNA, the CDR3 is TGTGCCAGCGAGACATGGGACAGGATAAACGAGCAGTACTTC.

CDR3 in DNA: TGTGCCAGCAGCTTTCTCTACTCTGGAAACACCATATATTTT. It yields the protein CASSFLYSGNTIYF. V is TRBV11-2 and J is TRBJ1-3; D unclear. The CDR3 covers 14 residues. Germline V lookup: CDR1 SGHAT, CDR2 FQNNGV. The V end was cut by 3 bases, the J end by 0 bases, with 6 bases between. Using reference TRBV11-2 and TRBJ1-3 for the parts outside the CDR3, the full variable domain is EAGVAQSPRYKIIEKRQSVAFWCNPISGHATLYWYQQILGQGPKLLIQFQNNGVVDDSQLPKDRFSAERLKGVDSTLKIQPAKLEDSAVYLCASSFLYSGNTIYFGEGSWLTVV.

The V and J genes are TRBV24-1 and TRBJ1-2; 11 positions agree with TRBD1. V shed 4 bases and J 4 bases; nucleotides not matched to a gene: 7. Germline values: CDR1 KGHDR, CDR2 SFDVKD. This CDR3 has 16 amino acids. The CDR3 DNA reads as TGTGCCACCAGTGAAACCGGGACAGGGGGGGTCTATGGCTACACCTTC. The encoded protein is CATSETGTGGVYGYTF.

Written as DNA, the CDR3 is TGTGCCAGCAGCTTAACGGGACTGTCACCGGGATCCTTCTATAATTCACCCCTCCACTTT. It yields the protein CASSLTGLSPGSFYNSPLHF. V is TRBV7-8 and J is TRBJ1-6; maybe TRBD1 (5 bases). Germline V gives CDR1 SGHVS, CDR2 FQNEAQ. This CDR3 is built from 20 residues. Trimming stripped 2 bases from V and 3 bases from J, with 23 bases between.

This clone was observed once. The chain recombines TRBV7-9 with TRBJ1-3, with D tentatively TRBD1 (6 bases). CDR1 and CDR2 from the germline V gene are SEHNR and FQNEAQ (reference sequence). The V end lost 6 bases, the J end lost 2 bases, and 11 bases lay between the germline ends. The CDR3 is 14 residues long. The CDR3 spells CASRLQGAGNTIYF. The CDR3 DNA reads TGTGCCAGCAGGCTACAGGGCGCTGGAAACACCATATATTTT.

This chain links TRBV5-1 with TRBJ2-3, with a tentative D call TRBD2 (5 bases). V was shortened by 1 base and J by 0 bases, with 9 bases between the two germline ends. Per the germline V gene, CDR1 is SGHRS and CDR2 is YFSETQ. This CDR3 contains 15 residues. DNA of the CDR3: TGCGCCAGCAGCTTGAAGCGGTCCAGCACAGATACGCAGTATTTT. Its translation: CASSLKRSSTDTQYF.

This chain uses TRBV4-3 with TRBJ2-7; TRBD2 is a possible D gene (7 bases). There are 17 residues in the CDR3. Germline-derived CDR1 and CDR2 are LGHNA and YSLEER. Trimming took off 1 base at V and 9 bases at J, with 25 bases between the two ends. CDR3 in amino acids: CASSQGDKGEGGLGQYF. Written as DNA, the CDR3 is TGCGCCAGCAGCCAAGGGGATAAGGGGGAGGGAGGATTAGGGCAGTACTTC.

This chain connects TRBV5-4 to TRBJ1-2; D unclear. Trimming left V 7 bases short and J 4 bases short, with 17 bases between. The CDR3 runs to 14 residues. CDR1 and CDR2 from the germline V gene are SGHNT and YYREEE (reference sequence). The CDR3 sequence is CASGREVSIYGYTF. The CDR3 DNA reads as TGTGCCAGCGGACGGGAAGTTTCAATCTATGGCTACACCTTC.

In this sample, this clone turned up many times. This sequence joins TRBV12-5 and TRBJ2-7; 7 nucleotides agree with TRBD2. The germline gives CDR1 LGHNT, CDR2 FRNRAP. The CDR3 is 12 residues long. Trimming cost V 0 bases and J 9 bases; bases outside gene matches: 2. The CDR3 region has the DNA TGTGCTAGTGGTTTGGTTGGGAGGGCGCAGTACTTC. Translated, it gives CASGLVGRAQYF.

In DNA form, the CDR3 reads TGTGCCAGCAGTTACTCGGAGGGGGCGGGCTACGAGCAGTACTTC. Protein product: CASSYSEGAGYEQYF. The chain links TRBV6-5 to TRBJ2-7, with a weak D call TRBD1 (7 bases). The germline CDR1 and CDR2 sequences are MNHEY and SVGAGI. The CDR3 length is 15 residues. The V gene lost 0 bases and the J gene lost 3 bases, with 12 bases spanning the gap.

The chain joins TRBV5-6 to TRBJ2-3, with D hard to call. Germline CDR1 SGHDT, CDR2 YYEEEE. Trimming removed 4 bases at V and 5 bases at J, with 26 bases between. This CDR3 spans 18 amino acids. CDR3 DNA: TGTGCCAGCAGCCCCCCCTATTTTTTTTCAGACCGGAGAGATACGCAGTATTTT. The encoded protein is CASSPPYFFSDRRDTQYF.

The rearrangement links TRBV7-2 to TRBJ2-7; 10 positions agree with TRBD2. The CDR3 runs to 14 residues. Germline CDR1 SGHTA, CDR2 FQGNSA. With 6 bases clipped from V and 4 bases from J, the junction kept 6 bases outside the gene matches. The CDR3 loop reads CASSRSGRVYEQYF. CDR3 nucleotide sequence: TGTGCCAGCAGTAGGAGCGGGAGGGTTTACGAGCAGTACTTC.